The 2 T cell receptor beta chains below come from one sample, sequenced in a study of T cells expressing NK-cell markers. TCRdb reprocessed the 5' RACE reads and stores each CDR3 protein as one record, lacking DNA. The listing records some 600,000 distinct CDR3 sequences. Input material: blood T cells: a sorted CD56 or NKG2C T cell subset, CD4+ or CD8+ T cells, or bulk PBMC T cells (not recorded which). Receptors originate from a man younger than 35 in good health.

The CDR3 region is CATRKQPGQGSGANVLTF. This chain connects TRBV10-3 to TRBJ2-6; checking the TCRdb D call of TRBD1 is not possible without DNA. This CDR3 comprises 18 residues. The germline V gene encodes CDR1 ENHRY and CDR2 SYGVKD.

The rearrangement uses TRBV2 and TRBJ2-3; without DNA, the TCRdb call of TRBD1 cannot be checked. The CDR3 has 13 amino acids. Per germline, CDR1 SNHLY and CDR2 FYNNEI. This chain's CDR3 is CATTDRVPDTQYF.